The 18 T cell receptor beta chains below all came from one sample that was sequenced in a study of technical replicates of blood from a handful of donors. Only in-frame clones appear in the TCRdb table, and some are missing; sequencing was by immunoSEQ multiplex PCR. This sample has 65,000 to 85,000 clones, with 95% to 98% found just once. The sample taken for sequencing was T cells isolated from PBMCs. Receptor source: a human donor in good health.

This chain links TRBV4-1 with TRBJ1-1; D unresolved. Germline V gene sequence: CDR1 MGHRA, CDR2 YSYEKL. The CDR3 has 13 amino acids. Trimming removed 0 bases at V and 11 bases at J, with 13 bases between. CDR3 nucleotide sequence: TGCGCCAGCAGCCAAGAAGAGGCGAATGGGGCTTTCTTT. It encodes CASSQEEANGAFF.

CDR3 sequence (DNA): TGTGCCAGTAGTATTACCAGAAACGAGCAGTACTTC. It is translated as CASSITRNEQYF. The chain recombines TRBV19 with TRBJ2-7; D remains ambiguous. CDR3 length equals 12 residues. Trimming pared 3 bases from V and 5 bases from J, leaving 8 bases between. Germline V gives CDR1 LNHDA, CDR2 SQIVND (reference sequence).

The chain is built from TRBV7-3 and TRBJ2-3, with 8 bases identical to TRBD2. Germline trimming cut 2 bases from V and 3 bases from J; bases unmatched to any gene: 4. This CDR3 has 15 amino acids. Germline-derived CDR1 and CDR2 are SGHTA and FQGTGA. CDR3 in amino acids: CASSLVAGLTDTQYF. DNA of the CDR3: TGTGCCAGCAGCTTAGTAGCGGGGTTAACAGATACGCAGTATTTT.

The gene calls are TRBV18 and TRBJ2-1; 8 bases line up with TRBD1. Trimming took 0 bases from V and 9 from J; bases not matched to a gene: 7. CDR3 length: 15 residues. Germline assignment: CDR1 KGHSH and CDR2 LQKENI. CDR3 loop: CASSPPSRGLFEQFF. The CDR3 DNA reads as TGTGCCAGCTCACCACCGTCCAGGGGGCTATTTGAGCAGTTCTTC. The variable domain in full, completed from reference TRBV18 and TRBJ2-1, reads NAGVMQNPRHLVRRRGQEARLRCSPMKGHSHVYWYRQLPEEGLKFMVYLQKENIIDESGMPKERFSAEFPKEGPSILRIQQVVRGDSAAYFCASSPPSRGLFEQFFGPGTRLTVL.

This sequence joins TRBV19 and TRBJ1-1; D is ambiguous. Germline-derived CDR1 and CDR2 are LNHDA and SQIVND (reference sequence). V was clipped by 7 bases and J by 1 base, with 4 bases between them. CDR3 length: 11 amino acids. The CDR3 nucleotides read TGTGCCAGTACGAGGAACACTGAAGCTTTCTTT. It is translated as CASTRNTEAFF.

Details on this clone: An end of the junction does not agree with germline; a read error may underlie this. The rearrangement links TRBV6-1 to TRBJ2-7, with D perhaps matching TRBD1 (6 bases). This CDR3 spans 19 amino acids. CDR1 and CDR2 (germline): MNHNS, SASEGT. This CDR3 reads CASREVGALPAVSLYEQYF. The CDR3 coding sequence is TGTGCCAGCAGAGAAGTGGGGGCCTTGCCCGCTGTCAGCCTTTACGAGCAGTACTTC.

CDR3 sequence reads: CASSTSGRDTDTQYF. CDR3 sequence (DNA): TGTGCCAGCAGTACTAGCGGGAGGGACACAGATACGCAGTATTTT. The chain has TRBV6-5 and TRBJ2-3; TRBD2 matches 13 bases. The CDR3 totals 15 residues. After removal of 5 bases from V and 2 bases from J, the junction contained 1 base not matched to a gene. Germline CDR1 is MNHEY and CDR2 is SVGAGI.

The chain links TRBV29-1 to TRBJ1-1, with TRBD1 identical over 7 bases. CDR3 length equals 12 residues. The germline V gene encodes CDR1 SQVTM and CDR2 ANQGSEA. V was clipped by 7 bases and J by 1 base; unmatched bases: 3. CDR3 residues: CSGRDRNTEAFF. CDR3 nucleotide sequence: TGCAGCGGTCGGGACAGGAACACTGAAGCTTTCTTT.

The CDR3 DNA reads TGCGCCAGCAATTCTTACAATGAGCAGTTCTTC. Protein: CASNSYNEQFF. This sequence joins TRBV10-2 and TRBJ2-1, with D unclear. Germline V gene data show CDR1 as WSHSY and CDR2 as SAAADI. CDR3 length: 11 residues. Trimming left V 7 bases short and J 4 bases short, with 5 bases between.

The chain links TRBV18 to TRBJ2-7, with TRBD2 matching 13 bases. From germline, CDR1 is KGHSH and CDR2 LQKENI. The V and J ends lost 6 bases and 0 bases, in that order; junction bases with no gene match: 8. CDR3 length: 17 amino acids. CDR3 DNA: TGTGCCAGCTCCCAGGGGACTAGCGGGATTACCTCCTACGAGCAGTACTTC. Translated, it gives CASSQGTSGITSYEQYF.

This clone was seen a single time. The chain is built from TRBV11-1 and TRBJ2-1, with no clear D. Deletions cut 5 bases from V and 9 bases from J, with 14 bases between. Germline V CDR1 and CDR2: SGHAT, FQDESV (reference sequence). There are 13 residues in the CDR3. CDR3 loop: CASSPSSVLEQFF. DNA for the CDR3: TGTGCCAGCAGCCCCTCCTCGGTGCTTGAGCAGTTCTTC.

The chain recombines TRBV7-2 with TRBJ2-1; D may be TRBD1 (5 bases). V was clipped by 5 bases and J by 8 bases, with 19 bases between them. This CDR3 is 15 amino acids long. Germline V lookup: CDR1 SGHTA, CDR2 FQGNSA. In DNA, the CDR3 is TGTGCCAGCAGCCCCCAGGGTCCCCCAGGGCATGAGCAGTTCTTC. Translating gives CASSPQGPPGHEQFF. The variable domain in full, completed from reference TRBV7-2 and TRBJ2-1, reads GAGVSQSPSNKVTEKGKDVELRCDPISGHTALYWYRQSLGQGLEFLIYFQGNSAPDKSGLPSDRFSAERTGGSVSTLTIQRTQQEDSAVYLCASSPQGPPGHEQFFGPGTRLTVL.

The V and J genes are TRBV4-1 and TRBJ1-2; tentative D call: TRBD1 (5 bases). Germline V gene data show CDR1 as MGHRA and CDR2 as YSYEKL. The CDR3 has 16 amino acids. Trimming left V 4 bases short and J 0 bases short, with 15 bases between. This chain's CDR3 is CASSPMGGVPNYGYTF. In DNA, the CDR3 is TGCGCCAGCAGCCCGATGGGGGGGGTCCCTAACTATGGCTACACCTTC.

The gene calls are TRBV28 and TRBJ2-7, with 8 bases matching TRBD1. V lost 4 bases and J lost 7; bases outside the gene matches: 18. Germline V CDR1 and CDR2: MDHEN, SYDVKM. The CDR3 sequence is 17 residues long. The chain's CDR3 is CASSSPGAGGRSGEQYF. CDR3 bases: TGTGCCAGCAGTTCCCCTGGTGCAGGGGGCCGGTCGGGGGAGCAGTACTTC.

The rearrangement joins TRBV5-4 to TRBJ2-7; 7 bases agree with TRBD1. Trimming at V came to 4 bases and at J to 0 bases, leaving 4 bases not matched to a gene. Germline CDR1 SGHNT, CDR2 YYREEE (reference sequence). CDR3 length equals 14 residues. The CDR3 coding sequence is TGTGCCAGCAGCCTCGGGACAGACTCCTACGAGCAGTACTTC. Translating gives CASSLGTDSYEQYF.

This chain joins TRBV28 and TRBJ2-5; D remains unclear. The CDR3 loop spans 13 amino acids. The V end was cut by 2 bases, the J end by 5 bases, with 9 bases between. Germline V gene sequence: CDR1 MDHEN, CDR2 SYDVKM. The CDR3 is CASSLHSGETQYF. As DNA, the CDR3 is TGTGCCAGCAGTTTACATTCAGGCGAGACCCAGTACTTC.

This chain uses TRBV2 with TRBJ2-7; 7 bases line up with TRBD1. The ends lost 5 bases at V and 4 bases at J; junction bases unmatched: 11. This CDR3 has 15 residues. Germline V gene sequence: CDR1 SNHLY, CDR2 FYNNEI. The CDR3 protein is CASSKRQGEPYEQYF. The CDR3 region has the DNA TGTGCCAGCAGTAAAAGACAGGGTGAACCTTACGAGCAGTACTTC.

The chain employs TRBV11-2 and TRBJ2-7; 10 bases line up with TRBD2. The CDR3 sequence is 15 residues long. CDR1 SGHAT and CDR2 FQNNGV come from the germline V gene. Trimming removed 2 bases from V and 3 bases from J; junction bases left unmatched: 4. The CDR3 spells CASSLLSSGSYEQYF. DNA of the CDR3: TGTGCCAGCAGCTTACTGTCTAGCGGGAGCTACGAGCAGTACTTC.